These 24 T cell receptor beta chains were all obtained from the same sample, sequenced in a study of beta chain features in type 1 diabetes. Since all of the isolated RNA was reverse transcribed, expressed TCRB transcripts were what got sequenced. This table comes from immunoSEQ multiplex PCR, and its TCRdb copy is limited to in-frame clones, with some not included. The table records about 240,000 clones, 27% of them present only once. The sample consisted of central memory CD4+ T cells from blood. Receptors originate from a man aged 30-40 years in good health.

This chain links TRBV27 with TRBJ1-6; 7 bases are a match to TRBD1. Germline V gene lookup returns CDR1 MNHEY and CDR2 SMNVEV (reference sequence). There are 16 residues in the CDR3. V gave up 4 bases and J gave up 6 bases; unmatched junction bases: 9. CDR3 region: CASSSKRQGLNSPLHF. In nucleotides, the CDR3 is TGTGCCAGCAGTTCAAAAAGACAGGGTCTTAATTCACCCCTCCACTTT.

The sample holds one count of this clone. This chain connects TRBV10-3 to TRBJ2-5, with 7 nucleotides matching TRBD1. V lost 6 bases, J lost 0 bases, and 1 base stayed unmatched. This CDR3 spans 13 amino acids. Germline CDR1 and CDR2: ENHRY and SYGVKD. CDR3 bases: TGTGCCATCAGAGGGACAGACCAAGAGACCCAGTACTTC. This codes for CAIRGTDQETQYF.

This clone was observed a handful of times. The V gene is TRBV7-2, the J gene TRBJ2-3, with 8 bases that match TRBD2. Germline CDR1 is SGHTA and CDR2 is FQGNSA. This CDR3 has 18 residues. V was pared by 1 base and J by 4 bases, with 13 bases of the junction left unmatched. The CDR3 loop is CASSLGPGGQGRADTQYF. The CDR3 nucleotides are TGTGCCAGCAGCTTAGGACCGGGGGGGCAGGGAAGAGCAGATACGCAGTATTTT.

This clone was seen a handful of times. The rearrangement joins TRBV14 to TRBJ2-1; D perhaps matches TRBD2 (5 bases). The CDR3 is 16 residues long. Trimming left V 2 bases short and J 7 bases short, with 18 bases between. Per germline, CDR1 SGHDN and CDR2 FVKESK. The CDR3 loop is CASSQIRAASLNEQFF. The CDR3 region has the DNA TGTGCCAGCAGCCAAATCCGAGCGGCTTCGTTGAATGAGCAGTTCTTC.

The chain couples TRBV7-2 to TRBJ2-5; the match to TRBD1 covers 10 bases. This CDR3 contains 15 residues. J lost 1 base, V lost 4 bases, and 3 bases had no gene match. Germline V gene data show CDR1 as SGHTA and CDR2 as FQGNSA. CDR3 loop: CASSWDRGPQETQYF. The CDR3 nucleotides are TGTGCCAGCAGCTGGGACAGGGGCCCCCAAGAGACCCAGTACTTC.

This clone was observed a few times. This chain uses TRBV7-9 with TRBJ1-5, with 7 bases lining up with TRBD1. Germline CDR1 and CDR2: SEHNR and FQNEAQ (reference sequence). CDR3 length: 15 residues. V lost 5 bases to trimming and J lost 3 bases; unmatched junction nucleotides: 7. CDR3 amino acids: CASSVTGSDNQPQHF. The CDR3 nucleotides are TGTGCCAGCAGCGTGACAGGGTCCGACAATCAGCCCCAGCATTTT.

This chain links TRBV7-9 with TRBJ1-5; 8 bases are a match to TRBD1. V was pared by 5 bases and J by 0 bases, with 12 bases of the junction left unmatched. The germline V gene encodes CDR1 SEHNR and CDR2 FQNEAQ (reference sequence). The CDR3 runs to 18 residues. For the CDR3, the DNA is TGTGCCAGCAGCCCTGGACAGGGAGGTATTCCTAGCAATCAGCCCCAGCATTTT. Its protein is CASSPGQGGIPSNQPQHF. The complete variable domain, with remaining parts taken from reference TRBV7-9 and TRBJ1-5, reads DTGVSQNPRHKITKRGQNVTFRCDPISEHNRLYWYRQTLGQGPEFLTYFQNEAQLEKSRLLSDRFSAERPKGSFSTLEIQRTEQGDSAMYLCASSPGQGGIPSNQPQHFGDGTRLSIL.

V and J are TRBV15 and TRBJ2-3, with 7 bases lining up with TRBD1. This CDR3 has 19 residues. The germline CDR1 and CDR2 sequences are LNHNV and YYDKDF (reference sequence). V lost 0 bases and J lost 1; bases outside the gene matches: 13. CDR3 nucleotides: TGTGCCACCAGCAGAGATCACCCCAGACAGGGTTTTCGCACAGATACGCAGTATTTT. Its translation is CATSRDHPRQGFRTDTQYF.

For this clone: This specimen includes other DNA sequences encoding the same CDR3. This chain connects TRBV10-3 to TRBJ2-5, with no clear D. With 4 bases removed from V and 2 bases from J, the gap between germline ends came to 5 bases. The CDR3 runs 12 residues. The V gene's germline CDR1 is ENHRY and CDR2 SYGVKD. CDR3 sequence reads: CAISGSQETQYF. The CDR3 nucleotides are TGTGCCATCAGTGGATCGCAAGAGACCCAGTACTTC.

This chain joins TRBV4-3 and TRBJ2-1; 8 bases line up with TRBD2. CDR3 size: 16 residues. The J segment lost 3 bases and the V segment lost 1 base, leaving 5 bases of the junction unmatched. CDR1 and CDR2 (germline): LGHNA, YSLEER. The CDR3 spells CASSQVDGRGYNEQFF. CDR3 bases: TGCGCCAGCAGCCAAGTGGACGGGAGGGGCTACAATGAGCAGTTCTTC.

CDR3 region: CASSPRVGEQFF. CDR3 coding DNA: TGTGCCAGCTCACCGAGGGTAGGTGAGCAGTTCTTC. The gene calls are TRBV18 and TRBJ2-1; a possible D gene is TRBD2 (5 bases). The V end was cut by 3 bases, the J end by 9 bases, with 9 bases between. The CDR3 is made up of 12 amino acids. Germline V gene data show CDR1 as KGHSH and CDR2 as LQKENI.

This clone occurred a few times. Here the CDR3 DNA reads TGCAGCGTTGAAGATCCTGGGCAGGTCTCCTACAATGAGCAGTTCTTC. It codes for CSVEDPGQVSYNEQFF. The chain uses TRBV29-1 and TRBJ2-1; no firm D call. Trimming left V 0 bases short and J 0 bases short, with 12 bases between. The CDR3 consists of 16 residues. Germline V gene sequence: CDR1 SQVTM, CDR2 ANQGSEA.

This clone was counted between two and nine times. The chain links TRBV7-8 to TRBJ1-2; D ambiguous. Germline-derived CDR1 and CDR2 are SGHVS and FQNEAQ. Trimming removed 1 base at V and 6 bases at J, with 9 bases between. This CDR3 has 13 amino acids. Here the CDR3 reads CASSLGRENGYTF. The CDR3 nucleotides read TGTGCCAGCAGCTTAGGTCGCGAAAATGGCTACACCTTC.

The V gene is TRBV7-2, the J gene TRBJ2-5; D is unresolved. Trimming cost V 1 base and J 2 bases, with 14 bases left between them. The CDR3 has 16 amino acids. CDR1 is SGHTA, CDR2 FQGNSA, per germline. CDR3 sequence reads: CASSLVGRARQETQYF. CDR3 DNA sequence: TGTGCCAGCAGCTTAGTGGGCCGTGCGCGTCAAGAGACCCAGTACTTC.

The chain has TRBV7-9 and TRBJ2-1; 12 bases are shared with TRBD2. The V segment lost 2 bases and the J segment 4 bases; nucleotides outside the gene matches: 6. The CDR3 consists of 17 residues. In germline, CDR1 is SEHNR, CDR2 FQNEAQ (reference sequence). DNA for the CDR3: TGTGCCAGCAGCTTACCGGGACTAGCGGGCCGTTACAATGAGCAGTTCTTC. As protein: CASSLPGLAGRYNEQFF.

For the CDR3, the DNA is TGTGCCAGCAGTCAGCCCGGGGTCTACGAGCAGTACTTC. Encoded protein: CASSQPGVYEQYF. This sequence joins TRBV25-1 and TRBJ2-7; perhaps TRBD2 as D (5 bases). V was cut by 5 bases and J by 3 bases, with 11 bases left in between. The V gene's germline CDR1 is MGHDK and CDR2 SYGVNS. The CDR3 runs to 13 residues.

This clone was counted between two and nine times. The gene calls are TRBV5-1 and TRBJ2-1; D not resolved. The CDR3 sequence is 11 residues long. CDR1 is SGHRS, CDR2 YFSETQ, per germline. The V and J ends lost 0 bases and 10 bases respectively, with 5 bases between them. The CDR3, as DNA: TGCGCCAGCAGCTTGGACAGAGAGCAGTTCTTC. Translated: CASSLDREQFF.

This clone was counted between two and nine times. The V gene is TRBV5-1, the J gene TRBJ1-6; D gene ambiguous. V was shortened by 0 bases and J by 7 bases, with 8 bases between the two germline ends. Germline assignment: CDR1 SGHRS and CDR2 YFSETQ. The CDR3 loop spans 14 amino acids. The DNA of the CDR3 is TGCGCCAGCAGCTTGGGCACAGTGAATTCACCCCTCCACTTT. It codes for CASSLGTVNSPLHF.

The V call is TRBV4-3, the J call TRBJ2-3; D is unclear. V lost 0 bases to trimming and J lost 2 bases, with 3 bases between them. CDR3 length: 13 amino acids. Germline values: CDR1 LGHNA, CDR2 YSLEER. The CDR3 here is CASSQDPTDTQYF. The CDR3 DNA is TGCGCCAGCAGCCAAGATCCCACAGATACGCAGTATTTT.

The chain couples TRBV28 to TRBJ2-7, with D perhaps TRBD1 (6 bases). The CDR3 has 14 residues. V shed 2 bases and J shed 3 bases, with 11 bases lying between them. CDR1 MDHEN and CDR2 SYDVKM come from the germline V gene. CDR3 region: CASSLKMDSYEQYF. The DNA for the CDR3 is TGTGCCAGCAGTTTAAAAATGGACAGCTACGAGCAGTACTTC. Full variable domain (missing parts from reference TRBV28 and TRBJ2-7): DVKVTQSSRYLVKRTGEKVFLECVQDMDHENMFWYRQDPGLGLRLIYFSYDVKMKEKGDIPEGYSVSREKKERFSLILESASTNQTSMYLCASSLKMDSYEQYFGPGTRLTVT.

This clone was recorded a few times. The V call is TRBV12-5, the J call TRBJ1-2; D is perhaps TRBD1 (5 bases). V was trimmed by 6 bases and J by 0 bases, leaving 8 bases between them. Germline V gene data show CDR1 as LGHNT and CDR2 as FRNRAP. This CDR3 contains 13 residues. CDR3 bases: TGTGCTAGTGGCGCGGGGGCTAACTATGGCTACACCTTC. Its translation: CASGAGANYGYTF.

The chain couples TRBV7-6 to TRBJ2-5; 9 nucleotides match TRBD2. Germline assignment: CDR1 SGHVS and CDR2 FNYEAQ. V was pared by 1 base and J by 6 bases, with 15 bases of the junction left unmatched. The CDR3 length is 18 residues. The CDR3 protein is CASSLGTPQAGGAKTQYF. Written as DNA, the CDR3 is TGTGCCAGCAGCTTAGGCACCCCCCAAGCGGGGGGAGCGAAGACCCAGTACTTC.

The rearrangement links TRBV28 to TRBJ2-5; 7 bases match TRBD1. The CDR3 spans 21 residues. V lost 4 bases, J lost 0 bases, and 23 bases stayed unmatched. Per the germline V gene, CDR1 is MDHEN and CDR2 is SYDVKM. Written as DNA, the CDR3 is TGTGCCAGCAGTTCCACGTGGGGACAGTGTTGGGCCGACTCGTACCAAGAGACCCAGTACTTC. Its protein product is CASSSTWGQCWADSYQETQYF.

The gene calls are TRBV27 and TRBJ2-1, with a weak D call TRBD2 (5 bases). CDR3 length equals 15 residues. V lost 5 bases and J 3 bases, leaving 14 bases between the germline ends. Looked up from germline, CDR1 is MNHEY and CDR2 is SMNVEV (reference sequence). CDR3 in DNA: TGTGCCAGCAGTCCGCGCCTTACTAGCTACAATGAGCAGTTCTTC. Translated, it gives CASSPRLTSYNEQFF.